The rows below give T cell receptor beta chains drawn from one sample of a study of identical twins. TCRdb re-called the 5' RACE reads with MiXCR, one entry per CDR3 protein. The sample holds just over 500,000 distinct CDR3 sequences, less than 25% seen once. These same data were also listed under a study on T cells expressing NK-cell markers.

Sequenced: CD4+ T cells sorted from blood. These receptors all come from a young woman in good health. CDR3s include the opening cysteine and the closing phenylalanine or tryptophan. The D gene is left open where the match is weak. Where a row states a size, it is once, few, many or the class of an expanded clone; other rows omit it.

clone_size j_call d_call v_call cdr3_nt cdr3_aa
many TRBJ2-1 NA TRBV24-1 TGTGCCGCCCAATCGCCGGGATCCGAGCAGTTCTTC CAAQSPGSEQFF
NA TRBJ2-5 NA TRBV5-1 TGCGCCAGCAGCTCGGGGGACTCCTATCAAGAGACCCAGTACTTC CASSSGDSYQETQYF
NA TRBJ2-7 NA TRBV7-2 TGTGCCAGCAGCTTAGACGGGGCCCGATACGAGCAGTACTTC CASSLDGARYEQYF
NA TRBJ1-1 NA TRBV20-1 TGCAGTGCCAAGGGACGGATCAACACTGAAGCTTTCTTT CSAKGRINTEAFF
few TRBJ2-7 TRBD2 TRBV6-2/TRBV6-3 TGTGCCAGCAGAAGGACTAGCGGGAGAGTATACGAGCAGTACTTC CASRRTSGRVYEQYF
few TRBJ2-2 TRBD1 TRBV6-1 TGTGCCAGCAGACCCGGGACAGGGAACACCGGGGAGCTGTTTTTT CASRPGTGNTGELFF
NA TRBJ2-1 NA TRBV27 TGTGCCAGCAGTGATGGGGGCGAGCAGTTCTTC CASSDGGEQFF
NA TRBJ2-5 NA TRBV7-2 TGTGCCAGCAGAAGACAGGCTAAGGAACCAGAGACCCAGTACTTC CASRRQAKEPETQYF
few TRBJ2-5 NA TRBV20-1 TGCAGTGCTAGTACCAGGGGCGTTGGCGAGACCCAGTACTTC CSASTRGVGETQYF
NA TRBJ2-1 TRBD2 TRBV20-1 TGCAGTGCCCGCGCTAAGGCTAGCGGGGTCTACAATGAGCAGTTCTTC CSARAKASGVYNEQFF
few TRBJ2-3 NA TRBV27 TGTGCCAGCAGTCTTATAGGCGGGGATACGCAGTATTTT CASSLIGGDTQYF
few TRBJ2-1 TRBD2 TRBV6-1 TGTGCCAGCACTCTCGGGGGGAATTACAATGAGCAGTTCTTC CASTLGGNYNEQFF
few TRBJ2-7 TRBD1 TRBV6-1 TGTGCCAGCAGCGATAAGGGACAGGGAACCTACGAGCAGTACTTC CASSDKGQGTYEQYF
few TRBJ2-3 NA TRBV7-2 TGTGCCAGCAGCTTACAACTAGACGCAGATACGCAGTATTTT CASSLQLDADTQYF
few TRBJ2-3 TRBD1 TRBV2 TGTGCCAGCAGTGATGACAGGGGTCGGACGCAGTATTTT CASSDDRGRTQYF
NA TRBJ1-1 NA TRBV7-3 TGTGCCAGCAGCCCAGGGACGCCGGACACTGAAGCTTTCTTT CASSPGTPDTEAFF
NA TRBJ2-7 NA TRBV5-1 TGCGCCAGCAGCTTGGCCGGCGGGCTCTTCTACGAGCAGTACTTC CASSLAGGLFYEQYF
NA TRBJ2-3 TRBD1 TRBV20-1 TGCAGTGCTAGTCGCGGACAGGACATCACAGATACGCAGTATTTT CSASRGQDITDTQYF
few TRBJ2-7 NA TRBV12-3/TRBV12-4 TGTGCCAGCAGTTTCATCCCCCCTACCCGAAACGAGCAGTACTTC CASSFIPPTRNEQYF
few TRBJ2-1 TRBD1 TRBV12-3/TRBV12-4 TGTGCCAGCAGTTTTTGGACAGGGGGGAATGAGCAGTTCTTC CASSFWTGGNEQFF
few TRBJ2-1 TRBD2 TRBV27 TGTGCCAGCAGTCCACAGCGGGATTCCTACAATGAGCAGTTCTTC CASSPQRDSYNEQFF
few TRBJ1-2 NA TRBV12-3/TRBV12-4 TGTGCCAGCAGGGACAGACATTCAACGGGTGGCTACACCTTC CASRDRHSTGGYTF
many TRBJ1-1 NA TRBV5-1 TGCGCCAGCAGCCAAAGGCCATCGACAGGCAAAGCTTTCTTT CASSQRPSTGKAFF
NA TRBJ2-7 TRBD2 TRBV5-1 TGCGCCAGCAGCTGGGGTGGGGGGACTAGCTGGATCTACGAGCAGTACTTC CASSWGGGTSWIYEQYF
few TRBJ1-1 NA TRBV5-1 TGCGCCAGCAAGGGGCGGGCTGAAGCTTTCTTT CASKGRAEAFF
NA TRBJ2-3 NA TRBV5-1 TGCGCCAGCAGCTTGCGGGGCTCTGGTACAGATACGCAGTATTTT CASSLRGSGTDTQYF
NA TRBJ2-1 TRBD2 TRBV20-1 TGCAGTGCCACTAGCGGGGCTTCCCGCTCCTACAATGAGCAGTTCTTC CSATSGASRSYNEQFF
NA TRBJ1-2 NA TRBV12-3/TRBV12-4 TGTGCCAGCAATTTACAGGAAACCTATGGCTACACCTTC CASNLQETYGYTF
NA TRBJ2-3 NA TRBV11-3 TGTGCCAGCAGCCCTAAAGGGCTATGGGGGGATACGCAGTATTTT CASSPKGLWGDTQYF
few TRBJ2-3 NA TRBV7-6 TGTGCCAGCAGCTTAGCGGAAGCAATGGATACGCAGTATTTT CASSLAEAMDTQYF
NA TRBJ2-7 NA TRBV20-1 TGCAGTGCTAGCTCGGGGGCGGATTACGAGCAGTACTTC CSASSGADYEQYF
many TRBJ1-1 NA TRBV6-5 TGTGCCAGCAGTTACGGGGGCAGACCCTACACTGAAGCTTTCTTT CASSYGGRPYTEAFF
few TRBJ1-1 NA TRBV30 TGTGCCTGGATCCCTTACGGGAACACTGAAGCTTTCTTT CAWIPYGNTEAFF
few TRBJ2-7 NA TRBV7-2 TGTGCCAGCAGCAACACGTTCTTTTACGAGCAGTACTTC CASSNTFFYEQYF
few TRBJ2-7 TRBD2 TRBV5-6 TGTGCCAGCAGCAGGACTAGCGGGGTGAGTGAGCAGTACTTC CASSRTSGVSEQYF
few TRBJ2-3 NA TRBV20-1 TGCAGTGCTATTGGGTTCGGGCAGCCCACTTTAAGCACAGATACGCAGTATTTT CSAIGFGQPTLSTDTQYF
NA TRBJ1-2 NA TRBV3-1 TGTGCCAGCAGTGGACGCTCGACTAACTATGGCTACACCTTC CASSGRSTNYGYTF
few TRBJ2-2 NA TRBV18 TGTGCCAGCTCACCACGGGTAACGGACACCGGGGAGCTGTTTTTT CASSPRVTDTGELFF
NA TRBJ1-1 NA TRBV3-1 TGTGCCAGCAGCCGCAATATTCCGGGACACCCGAACACTGAAGCTTTCTTT CASSRNIPGHPNTEAFF
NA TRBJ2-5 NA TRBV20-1 TGCAGTGCAAGTCCCGGGACTGGGGTCGGGGAGACCCAGTACTTC CSASPGTGVGETQYF
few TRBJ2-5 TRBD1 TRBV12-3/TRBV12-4 TGTGCCAGCAGTTCCGGACAGGGATCTGGAGAGACCCAGTACTTC CASSSGQGSGETQYF
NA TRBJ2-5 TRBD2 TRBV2 TGTGCCAGCAGTGAACGGACTAGCGGCCAAGAGACCCAGTACTTC CASSERTSGQETQYF
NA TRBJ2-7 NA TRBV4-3 TGCGCCAGCAGCCAAGTAGACACTTACGGGCACGAGCAGTACTTC CASSQVDTYGHEQYF
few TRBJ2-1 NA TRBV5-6 TGTGCCAGCAGCTTATTCGACAATGAGCAGTTCTTC CASSLFDNEQFF
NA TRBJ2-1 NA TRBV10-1 TGCGCCAGCAGTGAGGCGGGTTCAAATGAGCAGTTCTTC CASSEAGSNEQFF
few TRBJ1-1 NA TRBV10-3 TGTGCCATCAGTGTGAACACCCGGAACACTGAAGCTTTCTTT CAISVNTRNTEAFF
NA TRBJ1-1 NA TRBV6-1 TGTGCCAGCAGTAAAAAACTGGGAGGGCTCAACACTGAAGCTTTCTTT CASSKKLGGLNTEAFF
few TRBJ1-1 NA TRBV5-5 TGTGCCAGCAGCCTACAGGTCCGGAGGGACACTGAAGCTTTCTTT CASSLQVRRDTEAFF
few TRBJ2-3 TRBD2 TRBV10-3 TGTGCCATCAGTAACCTAGCGGGGGCCACAGATACGCAGTATTTT CAISNLAGATDTQYF
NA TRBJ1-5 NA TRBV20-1 TGCAGTGCTCAGGTAAACAATCAGCCCCAGCATTTT CSAQVNNQPQHF
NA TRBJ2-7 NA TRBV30 TGTGCCTGGAGTAGACAGGTCGCCTACGAGCAGTACTTC CAWSRQVAYEQYF
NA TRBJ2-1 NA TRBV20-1 TGCAGTGGAGGGGGGGCCTGGTATGAGCAGTTCTTC CSGGGAWYEQFF
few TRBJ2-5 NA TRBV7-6 TGTGCCAGCAGCTTGGGAGGTGTTAGCCGGGGGGAGACCCAGTACTTC CASSLGGVSRGETQYF
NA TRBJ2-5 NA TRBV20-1 TGCAGTCTACGTGGCCAGGGAGGAGAGACCCAGTACTTC CSLRGQGGETQYF
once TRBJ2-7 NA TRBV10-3 TGTGCCATCAGTGACGGGCAGGGAGTATGGGAGCAGTACTTC CAISDGQGVWEQYF
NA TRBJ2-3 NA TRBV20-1 TGCAGTGCTATTACACACTCGGCAGATACGCAGTATTTT CSAITHSADTQYF
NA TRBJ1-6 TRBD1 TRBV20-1 TGCAGTGCCAGTACGACAGGGCCCAATTCACCCCTCCACTTT CSASTTGPNSPLHF
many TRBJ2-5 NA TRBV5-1 TGCGCCAGCAGCTCCACCCATCCCGGGCCCAGGGCGGGGGAGACCCAGTACTTC CASSSTHPGPRAGETQYF
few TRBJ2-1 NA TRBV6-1 TGTGCCAGCAGTGAAGCGGTGAAGGGGCAGTTCTTC CASSEAVKGQFF
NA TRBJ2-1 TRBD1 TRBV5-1 TGCGCCAGCAGCTTAAGGACAGGGGATGGATATGAGCAGTTCTTC CASSLRTGDGYEQFF